This TCR beta chain was retrieved from a study of blood T cell repertoires in COVID-19. Study in general: PBMCs, B-cell-depleted T cells, or T cells were the source of the cDNA or gDNA that made up the material.

Enrolled during active infection, Seattle patients were then followed longitudinally. V lost 2 bases to trimming and J lost 12 bases; unmatched junction nucleotides: 4. The CDR3 consists of 12 residues. Germline CDR1 SGHDT, CDR2 YYEEEE. How the authors handled the data: Amplification of reference gene primers provided the estimated nucleated cell counts. Clones were read by immunoSEQ multiplex PCR, and TCRdb kept only the in-frame ones, dropping some. D and trimming come from the DNA, and the V and J calls and clone size come from that table. Of roughly 570,000 clones listed, roughly 91% are singletons.

This rearrangement joins TRBV5-6 to TRBJ1-4; TRBD1 matches at 7 bases. This TCR was recovered from a woman between 45 and 60 years old with COVID-19, enrolled during active disease. Input material: peripheral blood. The CDR3 loop reads CASSFPGGELFF. The CDR3 DNA reads as TGTGCCAGCAGCTTTCCAGGGGGTGAACTGTTTTTT.